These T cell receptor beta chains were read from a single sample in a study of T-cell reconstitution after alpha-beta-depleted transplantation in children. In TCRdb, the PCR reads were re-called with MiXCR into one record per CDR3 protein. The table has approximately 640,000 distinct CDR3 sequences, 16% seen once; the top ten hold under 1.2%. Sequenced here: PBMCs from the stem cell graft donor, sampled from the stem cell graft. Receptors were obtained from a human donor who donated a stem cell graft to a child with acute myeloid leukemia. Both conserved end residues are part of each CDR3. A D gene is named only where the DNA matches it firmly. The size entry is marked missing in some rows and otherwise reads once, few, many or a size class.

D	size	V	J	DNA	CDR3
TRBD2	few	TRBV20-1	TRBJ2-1	TGCAGTGCTAGACCGCCTAGCGGGGGCCGGTATGAGCAGTTCTTC	CSARPPSGGRYEQFF
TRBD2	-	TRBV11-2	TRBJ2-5	TGTGCCAGCAGCTTCGAGCTAATCGGGGGGAGCGTCCAAGAGACCCAGTACTTC	CASSFELIGGSVQETQYF
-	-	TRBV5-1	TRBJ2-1	TGCGCCAGCAGCTTGGCGGCGGGACAGTCTCCCCAGTTCTTC	CASSLAAGQSPQFF
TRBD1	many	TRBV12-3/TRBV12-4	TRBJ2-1	TGTGCCAGCACCCTAAAGACAGGGGGTAAGGATGAGCAGTTCTTC	CASTLKTGGKDEQFF
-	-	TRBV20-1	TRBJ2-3	TGCAGTGCTAGTTGGCGGGACGGACACACAGATACGCAGTATTTT	CSASWRDGHTDTQYF
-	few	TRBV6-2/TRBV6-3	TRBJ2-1	TGTGCCAGCAGACTAGCAGGGGGGGACAATGAGCAGTTCTTC	CASRLAGGDNEQFF
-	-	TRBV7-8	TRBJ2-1	TGTGCCAGCAGCTTCGGACAGCTGCACAATGAGCAGTTCTTC	CASSFGQLHNEQFF
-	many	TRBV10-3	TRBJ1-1	TGTGCCATCAGCCGAACGAACACTGAAGCTTTCTTT	CAISRTNTEAFF
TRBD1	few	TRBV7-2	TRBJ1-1	TGTGCCAGCAGCCCGCGGACAGGGCTGGGAACTGAAGCTTTCTTT	CASSPRTGLGTEAFF
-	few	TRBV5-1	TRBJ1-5	TGCGCCAGCCGTACAGAGCCTAGCAATCAGCCCCAGCATTTT	CASRTEPSNQPQHF
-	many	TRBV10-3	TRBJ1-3	TGTGCCATCAAAGGCCTATCCTCTGGAAACACCATATATTTT	CAIKGLSSGNTIYF
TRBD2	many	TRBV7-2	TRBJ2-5	TGTGCCAGCAGCCTCTCGGGGGGTTGGGAGACCCAGTACTTC	CASSLSGGWETQYF
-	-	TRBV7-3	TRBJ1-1	TGTGCCAGCAGCTCAGGACAGCCCAACACTCAAGCTTTCTTT	CASSSGQPNTQAFF
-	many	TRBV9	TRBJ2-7	TGTGCCAGCAGCTTAAACCGGGGCGACGAGCAGTACTTC	CASSLNRGDEQYF
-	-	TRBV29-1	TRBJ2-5	TGCAGCGTTGGGACCCGCCAAGAGACCCAGTACTTC	CSVGTRQETQYF
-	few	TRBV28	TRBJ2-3	TGTGCCACCCACAGGTCAGGGAATACGCAGTATTTT	CATHRSGNTQYF
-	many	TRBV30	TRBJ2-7	TGTGCCTGGAGTCTTTGGGCCGGTAGCTACGAGCAGTACTTC	CAWSLWAGSYEQYF
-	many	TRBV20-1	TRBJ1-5	TGCAGTGCTAGACCAGATTCGGCCGTACTTAATAGCAATCAGCCCCAGCATTTT	CSARPDSAVLNSNQPQHF
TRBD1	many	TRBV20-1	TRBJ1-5	TGCAGTGCGGGGACAGGGGTTCAGCCCCAGCATTTT	CSAGTGVQPQHF
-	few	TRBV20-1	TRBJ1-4	TGCAGTGCTAGAGCCTCGATTCCAGGGAGAACTAATGAAAAACTGTTTTTT	CSARASIPGRTNEKLFF
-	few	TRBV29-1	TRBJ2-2	TGCAGCGGAAGGGGGTTTAACACCGGGGAGCTGTTTTTT	CSGRGFNTGELFF
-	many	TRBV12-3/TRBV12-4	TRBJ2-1	TGTGCCAGCAGTACAGGGAGCTCCTACAATGAGCAGTTCTTC	CASSTGSSYNEQFF
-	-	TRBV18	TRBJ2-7	TGTGCCAGCTCACCCCGGGGGAACTCCTACGAGCAGTACTTC	CASSPRGNSYEQYF
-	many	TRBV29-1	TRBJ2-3	TGCAGCGTTGTTGGGCCTCCGAACACAGATACGCAGTATTTT	CSVVGPPNTDTQYF
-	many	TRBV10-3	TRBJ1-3	TGTGCCATCAGTCAATTCGACGGACTCTCTGGAAACACCATATATTTT	CAISQFDGLSGNTIYF
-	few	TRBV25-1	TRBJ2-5	TGTGCCAGCAGTGAATATAGTCCGGGGAAGACCCAGTACTTC	CASSEYSPGKTQYF
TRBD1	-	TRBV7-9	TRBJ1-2	TGTGCCAGCAGAACAGGGGAGGGAAGGGGCTACACCTTC	CASRTGEGRGYTF
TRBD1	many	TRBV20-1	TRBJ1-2	TGCAGCACTTACACGACGGGACAGGGGGCGCGGGGCTACACCTTC	CSTYTTGQGARGYTF
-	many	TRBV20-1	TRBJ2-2	TGCAGTGCTAAAACGAACCATCACGCCGGGGAGCTGTTTTTT	CSAKTNHHAGELFF
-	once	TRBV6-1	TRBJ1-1	TGTGCCAGCAGGACGGGTGCTGATACTGAAGCTTTCTTT	CASRTGADTEAFF
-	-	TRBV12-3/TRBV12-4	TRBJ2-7	TGTGCCAGCAGTTTAGGGACGAGGGGAAGAAGGTACGAGCAGTACTTC	CASSLGTRGRRYEQYF
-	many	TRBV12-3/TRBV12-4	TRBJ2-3	TGTGCCAGCAGTTTAGGGGGGGTTACGCAGTATTTT	CASSLGGVTQYF
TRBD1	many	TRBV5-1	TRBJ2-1	TGCGCCAGCAGCTTGGAGGGGGACAGGGTTGGCAATGAGCAGTTCTTC	CASSLEGDRVGNEQFF
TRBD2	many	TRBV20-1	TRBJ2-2	TGCAGTGCTAGGCTAGCGGGGGGCACCGGGGAGCTGTTTTTT	CSARLAGGTGELFF
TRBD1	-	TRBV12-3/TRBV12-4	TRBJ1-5	TGTGCCAGCTGTTTAGCGCGGGACAGGGGGCGCTGGAACAATCAGCCCCAGCATTTT	CASCLARDRGRWNNQPQHF